These 26 T cell receptor beta chains came from one sample sequenced in a study of blood T cell repertoires in COVID-19. Profiling relied on immunoSEQ multiplex PCR, and the TCRdb table lists in-frame clones only, not all of them. Of over 70,000 clones in the sample, 80% to 90% were seen once. The sequenced material came from peripheral blood. The receptors derive from a man in his sixties with COVID-19, enrolled during active disease.

The chain joins TRBV2 to TRBJ2-7; TRBD2 matches 7 bases. CDR1 is SNHLY, CDR2 FYNNEI, per germline. CDR3 length: 14 amino acids. The junction had 7 bases not matched to a gene; V was cut back by 7 bases and J by 1 base. CDR3 region: CASMGAGKSYEQYF. Written as DNA, the CDR3 is TGTGCCAGCATGGGAGCGGGAAAATCCTACGAGCAGTACTTC. Full variable domain (remainder filled in from reference TRBV2 and TRBJ2-7): EPEVTQTPSHQVTQMGQEVILRCVPISNHLYFYWYRQILGQKVEFLVSFYNNEISEKSEIFDDQFSVERPDGSNFTLKIRSTKLEDSAMYFCASMGAGKSYEQYFGPGTRLTVT.

This clone was counted a few times. The chain is built from TRBV7-9 and TRBJ2-1; D might be TRBD2 (6 bases). CDR3 length: 16 amino acids. The germline V gene has CDR1 SEHNR and CDR2 FQNEAQ (reference sequence). Trimming took off 2 bases at V and 5 bases at J, with 16 bases between the two ends. CDR3 in DNA: TGTGCCAGCAGCTTAATAATCCGGGGAGGACACAATGAGCAGTTCTTC. Translated, it gives CASSLIIRGGHNEQFF.

For the CDR3, the DNA is TGTGCCAGCAGCAACACCGGGAGTGGTGGGACTGAAGCTTTCTTT. This codes for CASSNTGSGGTEAFF. The chain couples TRBV9 to TRBJ1-1; no definite D call. The CDR3 loop spans 15 amino acids. V was trimmed by 4 bases and J by 5 bases, leaving 18 bases between them. CDR1 is SGDLS, CDR2 YYNGEE, per germline.

This chain joins TRBV30 and TRBJ1-1, with TRBD1 matching over 7 bases. J lost 11 bases, V lost 0 bases, and 9 bases had no gene match. Germline V gene lookup returns CDR1 GTSNPN and CDR2 SVGIG (reference sequence). The CDR3 has 13 residues. The CDR3 nucleotides read TGTGCCTGGAGTGTAAGAGGGACAGTAAAGGCTTTCTTT. Its protein is CAWSVRGTVKAFF.

The chain joins TRBV6-6 to TRBJ2-1; D not resolved. Trimming removed 5 bases from V and 8 bases from J, with 19 bases in between. The germline gives CDR1 MNHNY, CDR2 SVGAGI (reference sequence). This CDR3 contains 15 residues. CDR3: CASSGQSPVGDEQFF. As DNA, the CDR3 is TGTGCCAGCAGTGGCCAATCTCCCGTGGGCGATGAGCAGTTCTTC.

The chain uses TRBV5-6 and TRBJ2-6; a possible D gene is TRBD1 (5 bases). Germline CDR1 is SGHDT and CDR2 is YYEEEE. V was pared by 2 bases and J by 0 bases, with 15 bases between. The CDR3 is 18 residues long. The CDR3 region is CASSFTLTRGSGANVLTF. The CDR3 nucleotides are TGTGCCAGCAGCTTTACCCTGACAAGGGGCTCTGGGGCCAACGTCCTGACTTTC.

The rearrangement uses TRBV3-1 (or the pseudogene TRBV3-2) and TRBJ2-3; TRBD2 matches at 10 bases. The CDR3 sequence is 21 residues long. Per germline, CDR1 LGHDT and CDR2 YNNKEL (reference sequence). With V trimmed by 2 bases and J by 3 bases, 20 bases remained unmatched. This CDR3 is CASSQQGSSGRAPVGTDTQYF. In DNA form, the CDR3 reads TGTGCCAGCAGCCAACAAGGTTCGAGCGGGAGGGCCCCGGTCGGTACAGATACGCAGTATTTT.

The chain is built from TRBV6-5 and TRBJ2-2; unclear D gene. Deletions cut 6 bases from V and 8 bases from J, with 19 bases between. The germline CDR1 and CDR2 sequences are MNHEY and SVGAGI. The CDR3 extends over 15 amino acids. CDR3 coding DNA: TGTGCCAGCAGCCCAAATGGCAGGTTTGGAGGGGAGCTGTTTTTT. As protein: CASSPNGRFGGELFF.

The chain combines TRBV7-9 with TRBJ2-7; D not certain. Trimming removed 1 base from V and 6 bases from J, with 13 bases in between. CDR3 length equals 14 residues. Germline V gene lookup returns CDR1 SEHNR and CDR2 FQNEAQ (reference sequence). The CDR3 sequence: CASSLDQVLGEQYF. CDR3 DNA: TGTGCCAGCAGCTTAGATCAGGTCCTGGGCGAGCAGTACTTC. Supplemented by reference TRBV7-9 and TRBJ2-7, the full variable domain reads DTGVSQNPRHKITKRGQNVTFRCDPISEHNRLYWYRQTLGQGPEFLTYFQNEAQLEKSRLLSDRFSAERPKGSFSTLEIQRTEQGDSAMYLCASSLDQVLGEQYFGPGTRLTVT.

The chain is built from TRBV9 and TRBJ1-4; TRBD1 might be the D (6 bases). From germline, CDR1 is SGDLS and CDR2 YYNGEE. V was pared by 4 bases and J by 5 bases, with 12 bases between. This CDR3 has 14 amino acids. Here the CDR3 DNA reads TGTGCCAGCAGCCAGACAGGCTCCAATGAAAAACTGTTTTTT. Amino acids: CASSQTGSNEKLFF. Full variable domain (remainder filled in from reference TRBV9 and TRBJ1-4): DSGVTQTPKHLITATGQRVTLRCSPRSGDLSVYWYQQSLDQGLQFLIQYYNGEERAKGNILERFSAQQFPDLHSELNLSSLELGDSALYFCASSQTGSNEKLFFGSGTQLSVL.

This clone was seen just once. V usage is TRBV29-1 and J usage is TRBJ1-1, with 9 bases lining up with TRBD1. The trim removed 7 bases at V and 6 bases at J, leaving 6 bases unmatched. The CDR3 contains 12 residues. Germline V lookup: CDR1 SQVTM, CDR2 ANQGSEA. CDR3 nucleotide sequence: TGCAGCGCGGACAGGGGTAACTCTGAAGCTTTCTTT. Its translation: CSADRGNSEAFF.

The chain carries TRBV3-1 (or the pseudogene TRBV3-2) and TRBJ2-1; 10 bases agree with TRBD2. With V trimmed by 2 bases and J by 4 bases, 2 bases remained unmatched. CDR3 length: 15 amino acids. Germline V gene lookup returns CDR1 LGHDT and CDR2 YNNKEL (reference sequence). The CDR3 coding sequence is TGTGCCAGCAGCCAAACTAGCGGGGTTTACAATGAGCAGTTCTTC. Its protein product is CASSQTSGVYNEQFF.

The chain has TRBV19 and TRBJ2-1, with 8 bases aligning to TRBD2. The length of the CDR3 is 15 residues. Germline CDR1 LNHDA, CDR2 SQIVND (reference sequence). V trimming: 7 bases; J trimming: 3 bases; junction bases outside the gene matches: 8. The CDR3 nucleotides are TGTGCCAGTACTCCGACTAGCGAAAGCTACAATGAGCAGTTCTTC. As protein: CASTPTSESYNEQFF.

The rearrangement uses TRBV3-1 (or the pseudogene TRBV3-2) and TRBJ1-6; D is uncertain. V dropped 2 bases and J dropped 9 bases, with 14 bases sitting between them. From germline, CDR1 is LGHDT and CDR2 YNNKEL (reference sequence). This CDR3 comprises 15 residues. The CDR3 loop reads CASSQRSQEVSPLHF. The CDR3 DNA follows: TGTGCCAGCAGCCAACGAAGTCAGGAGGTTTCACCCCTCCACTTT.

This clone was seen just once. The chain couples TRBV2 to TRBJ1-2; D is perhaps TRBD1 (5 bases). The CDR3 has 14 amino acids. Trimming left V 4 bases short and J 4 bases short, with 13 bases between. Germline V CDR1 and CDR2: SNHLY, FYNNEI. CDR3 protein: CASSGRARGYGYTF. CDR3 DNA: TGTGCCAGCAGTGGCAGGGCGCGTGGCTATGGCTACACCTTC.

With regard to this clone: A junction boundary mismatches the germline segment, possibly from a read error. The V call is TRBV5-1, the J call TRBJ2-1; 11 bases agree with TRBD1. CDR1 is SGHRS, CDR2 YFSETQ, per germline. The CDR3 is made up of 15 amino acids. This CDR3 is CASSETPGQGGIRLF. CDR3 coding DNA: TGCGCCAGCAGCGAAACGCCGGGACAGGGGGGGATTCGGCTCTTC.

The chain joins TRBV6-5 to TRBJ1-1; tentative D call: TRBD1 (5 bases). Germline-derived CDR1 and CDR2 are MNHEY and SVGAGI. This CDR3 has 14 amino acids. The ends were cut back, 5 bases at V and 1 base at J, with 11 bases in the middle. The CDR3 nucleotides read TGTGCCAGCAGTATCGCAGGGAAGAACACTGAAGCTTTCTTT. It yields the protein CASSIAGKNTEAFF.

J is TRBJ1-1 and V is TRBV2, with 7 bases lining up with TRBD1. Germline loops: CDR1 SNHLY, CDR2 FYNNEI. Germline trimming cut 5 bases from V and 1 base from J; bases unmatched to any gene: 10. The CDR3 length is 16 residues. The CDR3 spells CASSPTGVRGNTEAFF. CDR3 sequence (DNA): TGTGCCAGCAGTCCTACAGGGGTGCGTGGGAACACTGAAGCTTTCTTT.

This clone was seen at least ten times. The V call is TRBV30, the J call TRBJ2-7; D ambiguous. The CDR3 spans 14 residues. The germline V gene encodes CDR1 GTSNPN and CDR2 SVGIG (reference sequence). The germline V and J ends were trimmed by 0 bases and 5 bases, with 14 bases remaining between them. The CDR3 nucleotides read TGTGCCTGGAGTGTAGGTGCCATTCGGGACGAGCAGTACTTC. As protein: CAWSVGAIRDEQYF.

CDR3 nucleotide sequence: TGTGCCAGCAGTGACCGTGGAGGGACTAATGAAAAACTGTTTTTT. Amino acids: CASSDRGGTNEKLFF. The rearrangement links TRBV6-1 to TRBJ1-4; D unresolved. Deletions cut 3 bases from V and 2 bases from J, with 10 bases between. This CDR3 has 15 amino acids. In germline, CDR1 is MNHNS, CDR2 SASEGT.

CDR3 nucleotide sequence: TGTGCCAGCAGCTTTTTTTCTAGGGGTAATGAGCAGTTCTTC. Its protein is CASSFFSRGNEQFF. The chain has TRBV5-6 and TRBJ2-1, with D perhaps matching TRBD1 (5 bases). CDR3 length equals 14 residues. V was clipped by 2 bases and J by 7 bases, with 13 bases between them. Per germline, CDR1 SGHDT and CDR2 YYEEEE.

The chain joins TRBV9 to TRBJ1-6, with D possibly matching TRBD1 (6 bases). Between the trimmed V and J ends, which lost 3 bases and 10 bases, there was a span of 17 bases. Germline V gene data show CDR1 as SGDLS and CDR2 as YYNGEE. The CDR3 totals 15 residues. In DNA, the CDR3 is TGTGCCAGCAGCGGGGAAGGGGGTATACACTCACCCCTCCACTTT. Its protein is CASSGEGGIHSPLHF. Looking up the rest from reference TRBV9 and TRBJ1-6 gives the full variable domain: DSGVTQTPKHLITATGQRVTLRCSPRSGDLSVYWYQQSLDQGLQFLIQYYNGEERAKGNILERFSAQQFPDLHSELNLSSLELGDSALYFCASSGEGGIHSPLHFGNGTRLTVT.

CDR3: CATSRAGHGYTF. Written as DNA, the CDR3 is TGTGCCACCAGCAGAGCTGGCCATGGCTACACCTTC. This rearrangement joins TRBV15 to TRBJ1-2; D is ambiguous. CDR3 size: 12 residues. Trimming pared 1 base from V and 6 bases from J, leaving 6 bases between. The germline gives CDR1 LNHNV, CDR2 YYDKDF (reference sequence).

The rearrangement uses TRBV5-1 and TRBJ1-3, with D uncertain. CDR3 size: 16 residues. Germline CDR1 SGHRS, CDR2 YFSETQ. Trimming cost V 0 bases and J 0 bases, with 10 bases left between them. In DNA form, the CDR3 reads TGCGCCAGCAGCTTGGATTCGGGGAACTCTGGAAACACCATATATTTT. This translates into CASSLDSGNSGNTIYF.

V and J are TRBV28 and TRBJ1-2; D is perhaps TRBD1 (6 bases). The germline V gene encodes CDR1 MDHEN and CDR2 SYDVKM. V lost 1 base and J lost 5, with 14 bases in between. This CDR3 has 15 amino acids. DNA of the CDR3: TGTGCCAGCAGTTTATTCAGACAGGAGGCGTATGGCTACACCTTC. This encodes CASSLFRQEAYGYTF.

The chain links TRBV28 to TRBJ2-1; 8 bases are shared with TRBD1. CDR3 length equals 15 residues. Germline CDR1 reads MDHEN; CDR2 reads SYDVKM. The V segment lost 6 bases and the J segment 3 bases; nucleotides outside the gene matches: 7. Here the CDR3 reads CASSKTGTGYNEQFF. CDR3 coding DNA: TGTGCCAGCAGCAAAACCGGGACAGGCTACAATGAGCAGTTCTTC. Variable domain in full (rest from reference TRBV28 and TRBJ2-1): DVKVTQSSRYLVKRTGEKVFLECVQDMDHENMFWYRQDPGLGLRLIYFSYDVKMKEKGDIPEGYSVSREKKERFSLILESASTNQTSMYLCASSKTGTGYNEQFFGPGTRLTVL.